This T cell receptor (beta chain) was identified during a study of CD8+ T cells in alopecia areata. General observations from the study: An increase in clonality over normal scalp was evident in lesional scalp, especially alopecia totalis/universalis. With patients, TCR sharing proved less clear than in mice, a difference possibly related to HLA. Scalp specimens additionally yield sequences from normal skin's resident alphabeta T cells.

The germline gives CDR1 MDHEN, CDR2 SYDVKM. The CDR3 has 13 amino acids. With 6 bases clipped from V and 2 bases from J, the junction kept 4 bases outside the gene matches. Sorting of PBMCs yielded the CD4+ and CD8+ T cells. This clone was detected only a few times. Its antigen is not known. Extracted RNA was reverse transcribed, and the resulting cDNA served as sequencing template. The method was immunoSEQ multiplex PCR; TCRdb's version includes in-frame clones alone and lacks a portion of them. The sample records about 200,000 clones, 56% being singletons. The receptor comes from a human donor in good health. This rearrangement joins TRBV28 to TRBJ2-7; 7 bases are a match to TRBD1. Sequenced input: CD8+ T cells sorted from blood. The DNA of the CDR3 is TGTGCCAGCAGCGACAGGGATCCCTACGAGCAGTACTTC. This gives the protein CASSDRDPYEQYF.